This T cell receptor beta chain was sequenced in a study of early T cells in non-severe SARS-CoV-2 infection (dated by TCRdb to about 2021). The study in broad terms: Because TCR sequencing relied on bulk RNA taken from unsorted whole blood, pairing of alpha and beta chains was not possible.

This clonotype was observed many times. Its antigen has not been determined. Per-base quality was not reported, and no clone a single base away is much larger than it. General conclusions and limits of the study: VDJdb matching was skewed toward anti-spike CD8 responses and likely underestimated virus-specific expansions, missing private and CD4 specificities.

A case-control design nested within a healthcare worker cohort in London, UK, was used, with weekly nasopharyngeal swab PCR tests and blood sampling performed. Between 23 and 31 March 2020, the week of the UK lockdown, healthcare workers were enrolled and then followed up weekly for as long as 16 weeks. Preparation of the library involved 5' RACE. For sequencing, a NextSeq 500 was employed. The TCR library protocol attached unique molecular identifiers to individual cDNA molecules to correct for sequencing error and PCR bias. Sequencing covered both TCR alpha and beta chains, and within each sample the abundances of alpha and beta sequences were tightly co-correlated. In the authors' own workflow: Decombinator V4 was used to perform V gene, J gene and CDR3 annotation of TCR sequences. TCRs were defined as expanded if a significant change between any two time points was detected under a Poisson model with p below 0.0001. TCR abundances were normalised to the total number of TCRs sequenced per sample and expressed as counts per million. TRAV1-2 paired with TRAJ12, TRAJ20 or TRAJ33 defined MAIT TCRs, while TRAV10 paired with TRAJ18 defined iNKT TCRs. VDJdb, accessed 1 November 2021, was searched for CMV, EBV and SARS-CoV-2 annotated TCRs, excluding TCRs annotated for multiple antigens. TCRdb reprocessing: public reads trimmed at Q25 with fastp, clones called with MiXCR, in-frame beta chains kept. Rows merge per CDR3 protein into single entries with the most common DNA and genes. The V and J calls reflect TCRdb's pipeline rather than the authors' work. Across this sample there are 40,000 to 60,000 distinct CDR3 sequences, with approximately 8.1% seen only once. Of the sample, roughly 5% falls within the top ten clones.

The germline V gene supplies CDR1 SGHVS and CDR2 FQNEAQ. Trimming takes 1 base from V and 2 bases from J, and the germline ends sit 6 bases apart. The CDR3 spans 14 residues, from the cysteine through the phenylalanine. Left in the record is the CDR3 DNA by itself, 42 bases read in frame from the first base. The sample was whole blood. The chain couples TRBV7-8 to TRBJ1-3; the D segment cannot be called with confidence. This clonotype was sampled from an adult who was a healthcare worker with PCR-confirmed SARS-CoV-2 infection or an uninfected control (not recorded which). The DNA sequence is as follows: TGTGCCAGCAGCTTAGGGTCAACTGGAAACACCATATATTTT. This encodes CASSLGSTGNTIYF.